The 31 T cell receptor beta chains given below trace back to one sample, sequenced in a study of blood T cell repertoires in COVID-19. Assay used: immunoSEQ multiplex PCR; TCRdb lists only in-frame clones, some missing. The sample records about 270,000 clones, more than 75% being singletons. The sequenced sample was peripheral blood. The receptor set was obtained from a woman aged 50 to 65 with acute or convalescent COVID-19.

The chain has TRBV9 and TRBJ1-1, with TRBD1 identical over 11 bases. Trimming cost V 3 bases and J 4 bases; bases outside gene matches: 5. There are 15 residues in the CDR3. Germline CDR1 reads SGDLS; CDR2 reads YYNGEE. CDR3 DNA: TGTGCCAGCAGCGCGCTAGGGACAGGGGGCACTGAAGCTTTCTTT. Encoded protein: CASSALGTGGTEAFF.

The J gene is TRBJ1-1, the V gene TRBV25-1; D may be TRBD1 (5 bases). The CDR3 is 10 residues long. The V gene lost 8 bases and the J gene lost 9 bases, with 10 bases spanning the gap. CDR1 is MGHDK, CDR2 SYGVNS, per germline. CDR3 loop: CASLGVKAFF. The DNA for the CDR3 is TGTGCCAGCCTAGGGGTTAAAGCTTTCTTT.

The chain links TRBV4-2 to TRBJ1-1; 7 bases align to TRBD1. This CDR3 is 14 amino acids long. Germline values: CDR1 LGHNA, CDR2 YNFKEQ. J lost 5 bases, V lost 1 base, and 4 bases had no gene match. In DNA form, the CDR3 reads TGTGCCAGCAGCCAAGGAGACAGGGATACTGAAGCTTTCTTT. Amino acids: CASSQGDRDTEAFF.

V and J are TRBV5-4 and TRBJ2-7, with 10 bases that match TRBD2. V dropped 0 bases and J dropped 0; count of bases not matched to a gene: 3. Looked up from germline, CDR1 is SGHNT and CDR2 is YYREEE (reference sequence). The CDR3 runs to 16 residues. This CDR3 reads CASSLGGLAASYEQYF. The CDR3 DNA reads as TGTGCCAGCAGCTTGGGTGGACTAGCGGCCTCCTACGAGCAGTACTTC.

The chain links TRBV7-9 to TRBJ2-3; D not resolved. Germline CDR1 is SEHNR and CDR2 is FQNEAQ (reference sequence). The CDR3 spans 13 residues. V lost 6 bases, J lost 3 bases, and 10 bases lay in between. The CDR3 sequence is CASSLPFTDTQYF. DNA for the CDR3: TGTGCCAGCAGTTTACCCTTTACAGATACGCAGTATTTT.

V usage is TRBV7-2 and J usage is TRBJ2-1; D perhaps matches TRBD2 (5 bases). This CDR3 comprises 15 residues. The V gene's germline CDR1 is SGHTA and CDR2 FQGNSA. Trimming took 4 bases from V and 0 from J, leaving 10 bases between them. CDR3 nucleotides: TGTGCCAGCAGCTGGACTTCTAGCTCCTACAATGAGCAGTTCTTC. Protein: CASSWTSSSYNEQFF.

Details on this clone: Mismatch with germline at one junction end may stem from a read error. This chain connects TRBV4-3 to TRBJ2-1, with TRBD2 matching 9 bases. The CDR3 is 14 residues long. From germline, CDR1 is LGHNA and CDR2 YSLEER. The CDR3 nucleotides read TGCGCCAGCAGCCAAGAACTATCCGGTAGCGGGAGTGTCTTC. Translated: CASSQELSGSGSVF.

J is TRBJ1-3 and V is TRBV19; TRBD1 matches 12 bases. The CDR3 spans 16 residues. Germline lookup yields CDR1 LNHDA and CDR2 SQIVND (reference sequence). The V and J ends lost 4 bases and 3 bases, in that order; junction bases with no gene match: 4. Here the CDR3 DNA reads TGTGCCAGTAGTAACCGGGACAGGGGGCGTGGAAACACCATATATTTT. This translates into CASSNRDRGRGNTIYF.

In nucleotides, the CDR3 is TGCAGTGCTAGTTATGGCTTAACTAGCGGGAGTGGGAAGAGGGGTGAGCAGTTCTTC. This sequence encodes CSASYGLTSGSGKRGEQFF. This chain connects TRBV20-1 to TRBJ2-1, with 11 bases lining up with TRBD2. Per the germline V gene, CDR1 is DFQATT and CDR2 is SNEGSKA (reference sequence). Unmatched junction bases numbered 22, after V lost 3 bases and J lost 9 bases. This CDR3 has 19 residues.

Written as DNA, the CDR3 is TGTGCCAGCAGTTTGGGACAGGGAAGTATTCAGCCCCAGCATTTT. This encodes CASSLGQGSIQPQHF. The chain links TRBV2 to TRBJ1-5, with TRBD1 matching 9 bases. The trim removed 5 bases at V and 6 bases at J, leaving 8 bases unmatched. Per the germline V gene, CDR1 is SNHLY and CDR2 is FYNNEI. This CDR3 is built from 15 residues.

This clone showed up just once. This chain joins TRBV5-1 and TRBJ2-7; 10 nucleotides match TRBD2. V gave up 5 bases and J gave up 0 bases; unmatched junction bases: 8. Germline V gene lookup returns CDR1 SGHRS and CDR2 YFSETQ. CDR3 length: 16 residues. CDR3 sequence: CASRERAGGVSYEQYF. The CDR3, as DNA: TGCGCCAGCAGAGAAAGAGCGGGAGGGGTCTCCTACGAGCAGTACTTC.

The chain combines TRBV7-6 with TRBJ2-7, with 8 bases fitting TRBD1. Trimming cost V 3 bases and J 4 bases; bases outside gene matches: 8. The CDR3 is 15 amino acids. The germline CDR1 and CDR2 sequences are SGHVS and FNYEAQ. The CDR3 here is CASSFRQGASYEQYF. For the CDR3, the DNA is TGTGCCAGCAGCTTTCGGCAGGGGGCCTCATACGAGCAGTACTTC.

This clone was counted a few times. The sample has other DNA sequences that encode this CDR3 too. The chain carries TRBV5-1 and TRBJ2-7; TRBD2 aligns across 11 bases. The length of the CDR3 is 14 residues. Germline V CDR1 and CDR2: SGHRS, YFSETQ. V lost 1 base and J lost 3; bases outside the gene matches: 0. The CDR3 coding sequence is TGCGCCAGCAGCTTGACTAGCGGGAGCTACGAGCAGTACTTC. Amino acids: CASSLTSGSYEQYF.

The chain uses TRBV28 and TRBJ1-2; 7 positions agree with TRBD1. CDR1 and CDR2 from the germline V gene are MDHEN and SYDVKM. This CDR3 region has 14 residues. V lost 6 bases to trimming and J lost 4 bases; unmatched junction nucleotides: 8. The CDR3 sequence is CASRSTGAGYGYTF. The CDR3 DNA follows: TGTGCCAGCAGATCCACAGGGGCAGGCTATGGCTACACCTTC.

The CDR3 is CASRPSHGEQFF. The CDR3 DNA is TGTGCCAGCAGGCCGAGTCACGGTGAGCAGTTCTTC. V gene TRBV28 combines with J gene TRBJ2-1; no clear D gene. Germline CDR1 is MDHEN and CDR2 is SYDVKM. V was cut by 6 bases and J by 9 bases, with 12 bases left in between. The CDR3 is 12 amino acids.

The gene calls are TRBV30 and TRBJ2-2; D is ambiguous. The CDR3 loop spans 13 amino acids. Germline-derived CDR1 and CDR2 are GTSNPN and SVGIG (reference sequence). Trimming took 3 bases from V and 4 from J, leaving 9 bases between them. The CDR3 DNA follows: TGTGCCTGGAGATCAATGAGCACCGGGGAGCTGTTTTTT. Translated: CAWRSMSTGELFF.

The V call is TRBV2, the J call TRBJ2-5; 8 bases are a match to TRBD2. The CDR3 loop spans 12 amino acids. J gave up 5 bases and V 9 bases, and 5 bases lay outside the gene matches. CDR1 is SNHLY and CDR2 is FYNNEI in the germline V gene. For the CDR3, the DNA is TGTGCCAGTAGGGGCGGGGGGGAGACCCAGTACTTC. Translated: CASRGGGETQYF.

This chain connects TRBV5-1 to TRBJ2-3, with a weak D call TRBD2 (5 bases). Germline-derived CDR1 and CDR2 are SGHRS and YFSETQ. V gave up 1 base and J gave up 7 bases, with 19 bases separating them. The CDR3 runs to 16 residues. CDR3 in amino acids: CASSLRVGTTGNTQYF. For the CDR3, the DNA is TGCGCCAGCAGCTTGCGGGTCGGCACGACGGGAAATACGCAGTATTTT. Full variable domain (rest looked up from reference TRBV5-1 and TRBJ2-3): KAGVTQTPRYLIKTRGQQVTLSCSPISGHRSVSWYQQTPGQGLQFLFEYFSETQRNKGNFPGRFSGRQFSNSRSEMNVSTLELGDSALYLCASSLRVGTTGNTQYFGPGTRLTVL.

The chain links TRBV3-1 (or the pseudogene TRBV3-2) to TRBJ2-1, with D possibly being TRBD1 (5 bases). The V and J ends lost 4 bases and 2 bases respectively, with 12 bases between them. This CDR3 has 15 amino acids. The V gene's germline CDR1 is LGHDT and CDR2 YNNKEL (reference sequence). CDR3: CASSPRDRTYNEQFF. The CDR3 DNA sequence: TGTGCCAGCAGCCCTCGCGACAGAACCTACAATGAGCAGTTCTTC.

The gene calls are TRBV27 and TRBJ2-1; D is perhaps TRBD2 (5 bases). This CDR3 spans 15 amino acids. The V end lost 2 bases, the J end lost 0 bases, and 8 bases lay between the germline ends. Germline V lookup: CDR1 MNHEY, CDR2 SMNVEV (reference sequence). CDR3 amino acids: CASSLPGSSYNEQFF. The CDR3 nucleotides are TGTGCCAGCAGTTTACCGGGGAGCTCCTACAATGAGCAGTTCTTC.

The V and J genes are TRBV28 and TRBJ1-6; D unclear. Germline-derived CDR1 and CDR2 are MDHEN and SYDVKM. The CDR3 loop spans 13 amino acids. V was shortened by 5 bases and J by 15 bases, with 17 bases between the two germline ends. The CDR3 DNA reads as TGTGCCAGCAGTACCCTAGGAGTCTTAAGCCTCCACTTT. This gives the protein CASSTLGVLSLHF.

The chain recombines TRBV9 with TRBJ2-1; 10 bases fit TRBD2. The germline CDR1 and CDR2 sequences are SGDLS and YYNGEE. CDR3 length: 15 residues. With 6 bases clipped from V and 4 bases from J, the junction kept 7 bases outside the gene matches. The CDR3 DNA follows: TGTGCCAGCAAAACCGGGACTAGCGATTACAATGAGCAGTTCTTC. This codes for CASKTGTSDYNEQFF.

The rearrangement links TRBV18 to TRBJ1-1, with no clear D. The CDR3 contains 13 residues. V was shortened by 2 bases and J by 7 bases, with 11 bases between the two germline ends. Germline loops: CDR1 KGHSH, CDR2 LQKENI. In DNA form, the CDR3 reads TGTGCCAGCTCACCATACGTAACGCGTGAAGCTTTCTTT. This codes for CASSPYVTREAFF.

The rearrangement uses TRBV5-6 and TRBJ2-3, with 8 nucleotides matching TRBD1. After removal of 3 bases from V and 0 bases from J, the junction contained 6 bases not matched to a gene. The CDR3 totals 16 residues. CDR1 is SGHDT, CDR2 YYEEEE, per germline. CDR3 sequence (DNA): TGTGCCAGCAGCTCGCGCCGACAGGGGAGCACAGATACGCAGTATTTT. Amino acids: CASSSRRQGSTDTQYF.

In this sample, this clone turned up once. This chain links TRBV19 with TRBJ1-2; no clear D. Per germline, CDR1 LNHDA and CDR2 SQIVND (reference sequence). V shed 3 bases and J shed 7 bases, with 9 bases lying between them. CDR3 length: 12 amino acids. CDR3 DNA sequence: TGTGCCAGTAGTATCCGGGATGGTGGCTACACCTTC. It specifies CASSIRDGGYTF. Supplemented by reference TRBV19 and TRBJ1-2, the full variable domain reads DGGITQSPKYLFRKEGQNVTLSCEQNLNHDAMYWYRQDPGQGLRLIYYSQIVNDFQKGDIAEGYSVSREKKESFPLTVTSAQKNPTAFYLCASSIRDGGYTFGSGTRLTVV.

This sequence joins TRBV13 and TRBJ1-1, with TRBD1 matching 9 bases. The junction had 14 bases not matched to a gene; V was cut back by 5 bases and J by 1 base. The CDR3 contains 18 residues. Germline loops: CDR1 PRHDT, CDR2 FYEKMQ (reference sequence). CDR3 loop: CASSIRWLSQGANTEAFF. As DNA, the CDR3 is TGTGCCAGCAGCATTAGGTGGCTCTCACAGGGGGCGAACACTGAAGCTTTCTTT.

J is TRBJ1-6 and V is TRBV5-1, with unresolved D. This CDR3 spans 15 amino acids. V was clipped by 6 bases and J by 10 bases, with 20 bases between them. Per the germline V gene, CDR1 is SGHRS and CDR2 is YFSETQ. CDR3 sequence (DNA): TGCGCCAGCACCCCTTCCGGTGCTTTAGAATCACCCCTCCACTTT. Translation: CASTPSGALESPLHF.

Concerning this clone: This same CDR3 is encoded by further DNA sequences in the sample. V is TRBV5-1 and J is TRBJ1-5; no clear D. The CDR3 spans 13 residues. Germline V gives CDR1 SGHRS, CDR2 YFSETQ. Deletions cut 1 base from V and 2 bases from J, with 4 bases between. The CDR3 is CASSLTGNQPQHF. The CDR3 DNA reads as TGCGCCAGCAGCTTGACGGGCAATCAGCCCCAGCATTTT.

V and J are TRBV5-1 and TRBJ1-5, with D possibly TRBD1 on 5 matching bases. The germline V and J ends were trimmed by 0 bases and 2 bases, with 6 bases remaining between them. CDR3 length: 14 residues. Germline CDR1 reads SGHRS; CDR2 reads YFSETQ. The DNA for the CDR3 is TGCGCCAGCAGCTTGGAGGGGCGCAATCAGCCCCAGCATTTT. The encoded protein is CASSLEGRNQPQHF. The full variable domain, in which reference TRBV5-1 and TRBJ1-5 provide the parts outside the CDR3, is KAGVTQTPRYLIKTRGQQVTLSCSPISGHRSVSWYQQTPGQGLQFLFEYFSETQRNKGNFPGRFSGRQFSNSRSEMNVSTLELGDSALYLCASSLEGRNQPQHFGDGTRLSIL.

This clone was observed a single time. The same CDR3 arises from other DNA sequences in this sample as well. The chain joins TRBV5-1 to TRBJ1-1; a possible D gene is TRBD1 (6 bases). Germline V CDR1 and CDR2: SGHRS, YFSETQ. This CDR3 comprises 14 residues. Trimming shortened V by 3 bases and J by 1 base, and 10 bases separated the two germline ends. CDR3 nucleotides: TGCGCCAGCAGCTCCGGACAGACGAACACTGAAGCTTTCTTT. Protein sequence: CASSSGQTNTEAFF. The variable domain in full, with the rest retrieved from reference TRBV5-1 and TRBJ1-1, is KAGVTQTPRYLIKTRGQQVTLSCSPISGHRSVSWYQQTPGQGLQFLFEYFSETQRNKGNFPGRFSGRQFSNSRSEMNVSTLELGDSALYLCASSSGQTNTEAFFGQGTRLTVV.

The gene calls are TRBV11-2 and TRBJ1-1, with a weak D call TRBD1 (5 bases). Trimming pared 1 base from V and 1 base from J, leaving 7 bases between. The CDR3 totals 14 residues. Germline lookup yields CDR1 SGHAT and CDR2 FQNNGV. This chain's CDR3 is CASSLATANTEAFF. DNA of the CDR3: TGTGCCAGCAGCTTAGCGACAGCGAACACTGAAGCTTTCTTT.